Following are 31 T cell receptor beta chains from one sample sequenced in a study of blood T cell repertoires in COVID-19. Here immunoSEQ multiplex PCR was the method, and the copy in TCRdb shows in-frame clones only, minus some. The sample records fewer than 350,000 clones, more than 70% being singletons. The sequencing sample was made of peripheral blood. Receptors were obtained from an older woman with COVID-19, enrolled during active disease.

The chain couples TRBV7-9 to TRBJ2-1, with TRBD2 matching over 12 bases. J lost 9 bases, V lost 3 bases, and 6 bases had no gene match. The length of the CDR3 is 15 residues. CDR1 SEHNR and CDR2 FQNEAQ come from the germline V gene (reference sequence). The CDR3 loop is CASSLLAGGPSEQFF. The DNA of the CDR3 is TGTGCCAGCAGCTTGCTAGCGGGGGGGCCTTCTGAGCAGTTCTTC.

CDR3 residues: CASRPRQSSYNSPLHF. Here the CDR3 DNA reads TGTGCCAGTAGACCACGACAGAGCTCCTATAATTCACCCCTCCACTTT. V usage is TRBV19 and J usage is TRBJ1-6, with D perhaps TRBD1 (5 bases). Per germline, CDR1 LNHDA and CDR2 SQIVND (reference sequence). Trimming left V 6 bases short and J 0 bases short, with 12 bases between. The CDR3 runs to 16 residues.

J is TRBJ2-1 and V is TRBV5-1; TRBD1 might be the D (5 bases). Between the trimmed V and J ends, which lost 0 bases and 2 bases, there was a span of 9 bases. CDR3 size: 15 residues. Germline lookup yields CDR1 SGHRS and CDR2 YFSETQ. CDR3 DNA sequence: TGCGCCAGCAGCTTGGAGGGGAATACCTACAATGAGCAGTTCTTC. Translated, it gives CASSLEGNTYNEQFF.

Here the CDR3 reads CASSETGTAGGYTF. For the CDR3, the DNA is TGTGCCAGCAGTGAAACCGGGACTGCAGGAGGCTACACCTTC. The chain recombines TRBV25-1 with TRBJ1-2; D may be TRBD1 (5 bases). V shed 2 bases and J shed 8 bases, with 15 bases lying between them. The CDR3 consists of 14 residues. The germline V gene has CDR1 MGHDK and CDR2 SYGVNS.

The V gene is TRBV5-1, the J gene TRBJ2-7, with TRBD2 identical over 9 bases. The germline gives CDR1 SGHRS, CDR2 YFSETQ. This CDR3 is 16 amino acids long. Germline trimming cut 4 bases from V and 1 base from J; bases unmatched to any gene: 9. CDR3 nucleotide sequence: TGCGCCAGCAGCCCCCAGGGCGGGGGGGTGTCCTACGAGCAGTACTTC. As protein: CASSPQGGGVSYEQYF.

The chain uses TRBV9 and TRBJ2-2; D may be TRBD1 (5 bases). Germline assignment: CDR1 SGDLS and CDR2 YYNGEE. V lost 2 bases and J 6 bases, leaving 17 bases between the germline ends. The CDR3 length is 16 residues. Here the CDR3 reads CASSVESRGRPGELFF. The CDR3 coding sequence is TGTGCCAGCAGCGTCGAATCTAGGGGCCGGCCCGGGGAGCTGTTTTTT.

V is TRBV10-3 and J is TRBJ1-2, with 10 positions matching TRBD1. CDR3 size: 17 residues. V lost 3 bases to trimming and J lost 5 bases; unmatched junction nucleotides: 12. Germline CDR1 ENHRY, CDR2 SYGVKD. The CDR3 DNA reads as TGTGCCATCAGTGATGGGACAGGGGCTTTTCTCACTTATGGCTACACCTTC. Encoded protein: CAISDGTGAFLTYGYTF.

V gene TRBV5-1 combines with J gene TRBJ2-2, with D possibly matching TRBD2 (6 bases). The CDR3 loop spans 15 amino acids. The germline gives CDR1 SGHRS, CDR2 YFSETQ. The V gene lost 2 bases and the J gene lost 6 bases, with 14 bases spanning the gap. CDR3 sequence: CASSLSGREAGELFF. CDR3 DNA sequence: TGCGCCAGCAGCTTATCCGGAAGGGAGGCCGGGGAGCTGTTTTTT.

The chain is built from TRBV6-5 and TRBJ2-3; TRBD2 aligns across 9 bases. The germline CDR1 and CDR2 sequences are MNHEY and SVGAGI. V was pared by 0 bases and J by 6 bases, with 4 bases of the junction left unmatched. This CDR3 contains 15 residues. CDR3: CASSYSLLAGDTQYF. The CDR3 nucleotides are TGTGCCAGCAGTTACTCGCTCCTAGCGGGGGATACGCAGTATTTT.

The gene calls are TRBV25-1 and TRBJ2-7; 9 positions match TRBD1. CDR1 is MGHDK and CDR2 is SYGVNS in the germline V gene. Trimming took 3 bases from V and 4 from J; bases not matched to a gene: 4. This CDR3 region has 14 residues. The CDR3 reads CASSDGTGSYEQYF. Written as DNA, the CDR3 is TGTGCCAGCAGTGATGGGACAGGGTCTTACGAGCAGTACTTC.

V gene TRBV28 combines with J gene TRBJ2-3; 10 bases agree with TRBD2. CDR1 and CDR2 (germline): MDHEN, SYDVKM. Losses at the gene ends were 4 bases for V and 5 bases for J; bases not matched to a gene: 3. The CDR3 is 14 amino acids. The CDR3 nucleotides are TGTGCCAGCAGTTCTACTAGCGGGGTAGATACGCAGTATTTT. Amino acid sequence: CASSSTSGVDTQYF.

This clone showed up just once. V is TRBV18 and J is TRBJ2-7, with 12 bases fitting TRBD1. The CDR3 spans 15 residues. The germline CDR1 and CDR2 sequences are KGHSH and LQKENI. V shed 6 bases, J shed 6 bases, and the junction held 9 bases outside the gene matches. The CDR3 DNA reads TGTGCCAGCTCGCTCGGGACAGGGGGCATGGCCGAGCAGTACTTC. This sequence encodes CASSLGTGGMAEQYF.

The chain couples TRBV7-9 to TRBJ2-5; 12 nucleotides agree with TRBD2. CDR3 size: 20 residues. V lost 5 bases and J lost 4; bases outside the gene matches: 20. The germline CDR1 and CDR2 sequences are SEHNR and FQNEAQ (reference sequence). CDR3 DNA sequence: TGTGCCAGCAGCACCGACCATGGGACTAGCGGGTATTTTGCGCGAGAGACCCAGTACTTC. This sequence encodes CASSTDHGTSGYFARETQYF.

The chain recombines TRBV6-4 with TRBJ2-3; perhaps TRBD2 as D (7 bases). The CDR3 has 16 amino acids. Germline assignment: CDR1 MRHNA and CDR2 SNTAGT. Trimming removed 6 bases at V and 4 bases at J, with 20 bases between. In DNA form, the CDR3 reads TGTGCCAGCAGATACGGGGGGCCGGTGATCCCAGATACGCAGTATTTT. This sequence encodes CASRYGGPVIPDTQYF.

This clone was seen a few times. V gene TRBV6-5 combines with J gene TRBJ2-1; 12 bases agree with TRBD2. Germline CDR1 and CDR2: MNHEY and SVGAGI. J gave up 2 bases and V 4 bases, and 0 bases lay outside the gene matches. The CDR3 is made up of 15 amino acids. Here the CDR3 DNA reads TGTGCCAGCAGTTCTAGCGGGGGGGCCTACAATGAGCAGTTCTTC. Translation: CASSSSGGAYNEQFF.

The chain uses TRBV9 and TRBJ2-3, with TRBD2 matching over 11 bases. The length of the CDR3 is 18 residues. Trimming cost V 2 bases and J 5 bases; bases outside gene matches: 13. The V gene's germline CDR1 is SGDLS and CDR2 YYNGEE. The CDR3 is CASSVPSGGTLLGDTQYF. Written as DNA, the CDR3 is TGTGCCAGCAGCGTTCCTAGCGGGGGGACCCTCTTGGGAGATACGCAGTATTTT.

This CDR3 reads CASSLLGTAEAETQYF. In DNA form, the CDR3 reads TGCGCCAGCAGCTTGTTGGGGACAGCGGAGGCAGAGACCCAGTACTTC. This chain joins TRBV5-1 and TRBJ2-5; TRBD1 matches at 7 bases. CDR3 length: 16 residues. In germline, CDR1 is SGHRS, CDR2 YFSETQ. V gave up 1 base and J gave up 4 bases; unmatched junction bases: 10.

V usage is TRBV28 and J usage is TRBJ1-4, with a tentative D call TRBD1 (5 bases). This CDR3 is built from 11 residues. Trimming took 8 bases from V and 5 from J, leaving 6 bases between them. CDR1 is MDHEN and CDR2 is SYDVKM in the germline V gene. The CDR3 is CASGQNEKLFF. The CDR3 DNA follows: TGTGCCAGCGGACAAAATGAAAAACTGTTTTTT.

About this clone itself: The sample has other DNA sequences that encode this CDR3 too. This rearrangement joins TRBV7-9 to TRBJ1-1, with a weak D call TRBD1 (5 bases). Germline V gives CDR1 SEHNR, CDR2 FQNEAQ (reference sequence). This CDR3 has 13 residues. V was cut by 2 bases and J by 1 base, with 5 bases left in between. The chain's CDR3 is CASSLTGNTEAFF. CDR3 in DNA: TGTGCCAGCAGCTTAACAGGGAACACTGAAGCTTTCTTT. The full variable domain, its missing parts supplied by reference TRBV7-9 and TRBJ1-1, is DTGVSQNPRHKITKRGQNVTFRCDPISEHNRLYWYRQTLGQGPEFLTYFQNEAQLEKSRLLSDRFSAERPKGSFSTLEIQRTEQGDSAMYLCASSLTGNTEAFFGQGTRLTVV.

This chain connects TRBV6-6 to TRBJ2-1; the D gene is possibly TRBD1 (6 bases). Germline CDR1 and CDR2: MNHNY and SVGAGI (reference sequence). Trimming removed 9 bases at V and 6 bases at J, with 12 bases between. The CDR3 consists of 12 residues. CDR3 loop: CASTGLGNEQFF. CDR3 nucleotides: TGTGCCAGTACAGGGCTAGGCAATGAGCAGTTCTTC.

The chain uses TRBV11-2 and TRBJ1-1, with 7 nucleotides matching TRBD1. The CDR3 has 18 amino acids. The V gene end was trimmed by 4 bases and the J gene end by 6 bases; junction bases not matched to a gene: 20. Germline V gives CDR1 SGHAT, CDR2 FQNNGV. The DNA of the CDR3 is TGTGCCAGCAGCTCCCAGGTCCGTTTCAGGGGGGCCCCCGCTGAAGCTTTCTTT. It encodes CASSSQVRFRGAPAEAFF.

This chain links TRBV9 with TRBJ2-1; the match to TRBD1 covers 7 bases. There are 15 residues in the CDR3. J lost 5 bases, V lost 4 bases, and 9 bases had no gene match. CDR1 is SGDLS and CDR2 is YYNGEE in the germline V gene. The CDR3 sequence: CASSQQDRADNEQFF. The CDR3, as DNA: TGTGCCAGCAGCCAACAAGACAGGGCCGACAATGAGCAGTTCTTC.

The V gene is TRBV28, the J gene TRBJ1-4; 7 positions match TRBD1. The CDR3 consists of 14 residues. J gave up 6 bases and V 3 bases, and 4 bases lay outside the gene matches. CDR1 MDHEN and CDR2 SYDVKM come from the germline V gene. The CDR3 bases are TGTGCCAGCAGTTTGGGACAGCCCCATGAAAAACTGTTTTTT. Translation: CASSLGQPHEKLFF.

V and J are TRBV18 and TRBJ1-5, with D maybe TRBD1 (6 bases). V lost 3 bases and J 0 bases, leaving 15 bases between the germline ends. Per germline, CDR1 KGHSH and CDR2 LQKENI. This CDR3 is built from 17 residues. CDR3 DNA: TGTGCCAGCTCACCGGGAGCGGGGGCCCATAGCAATCAGCCCCAGCATTTT. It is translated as CASSPGAGAHSNQPQHF.

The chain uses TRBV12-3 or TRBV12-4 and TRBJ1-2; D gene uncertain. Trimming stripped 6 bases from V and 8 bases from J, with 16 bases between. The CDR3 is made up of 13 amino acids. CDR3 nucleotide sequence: TGTGCCAGCAGCCCGGTAAGGGAGAGCGGCTACACCTTC. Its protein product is CASSPVRESGYTF.

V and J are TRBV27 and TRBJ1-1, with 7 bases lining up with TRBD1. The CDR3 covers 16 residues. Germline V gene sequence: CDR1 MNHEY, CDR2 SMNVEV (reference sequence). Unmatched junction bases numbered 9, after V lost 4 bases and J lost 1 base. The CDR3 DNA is TGTGCCAGCAGTTCTACGGGACAGCCTACGAACACTGAAGCTTTCTTT. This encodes CASSSTGQPTNTEAFF.

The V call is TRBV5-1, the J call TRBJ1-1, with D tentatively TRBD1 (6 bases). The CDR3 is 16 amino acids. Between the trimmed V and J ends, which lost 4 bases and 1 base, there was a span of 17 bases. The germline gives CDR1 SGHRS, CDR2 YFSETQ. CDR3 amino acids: CASSMLGDIPNTEAFF. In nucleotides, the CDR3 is TGCGCCAGCAGCATGCTCGGGGACATACCGAACACTGAAGCTTTCTTT.

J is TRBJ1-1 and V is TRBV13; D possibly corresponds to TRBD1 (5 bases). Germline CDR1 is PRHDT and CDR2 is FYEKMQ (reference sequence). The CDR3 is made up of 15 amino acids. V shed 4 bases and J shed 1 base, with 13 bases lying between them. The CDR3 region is CASSSAGGGNTEAFF. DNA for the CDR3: TGTGCCAGCAGCTCCGCTGGCGGGGGGAACACTGAAGCTTTCTTT. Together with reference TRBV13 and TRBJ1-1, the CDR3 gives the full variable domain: AAGVIQSPRHLIKEKRETATLKCYPIPRHDTVYWYQQGPGQDPQFLISFYEKMQSDKGSIPDRFSAQQFSDYHSELNMSSLELGDSALYFCASSSAGGGNTEAFFGQGTRLTVV.

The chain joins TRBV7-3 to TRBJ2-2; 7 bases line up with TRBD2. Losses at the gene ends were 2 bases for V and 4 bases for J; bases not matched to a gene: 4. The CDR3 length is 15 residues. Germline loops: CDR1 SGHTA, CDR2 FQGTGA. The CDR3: CASSLASGGTGELFF. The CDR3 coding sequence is TGTGCCAGCAGCTTAGCTAGCGGCGGCACCGGGGAGCTGTTTTTT.

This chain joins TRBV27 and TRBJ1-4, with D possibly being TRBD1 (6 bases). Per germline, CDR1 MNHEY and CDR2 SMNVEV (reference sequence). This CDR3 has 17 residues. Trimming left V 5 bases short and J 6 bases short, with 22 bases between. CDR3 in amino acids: CASSLRRTVLTHEKLFF. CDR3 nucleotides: TGTGCCAGCAGTCTCCGGAGGACAGTTTTAACCCATGAAAAACTGTTTTTT.

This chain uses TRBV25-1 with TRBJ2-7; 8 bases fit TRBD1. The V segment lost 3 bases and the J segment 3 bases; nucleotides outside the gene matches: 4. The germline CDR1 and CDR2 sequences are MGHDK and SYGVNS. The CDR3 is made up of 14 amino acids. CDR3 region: CASSEGQANYEQYF. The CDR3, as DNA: TGTGCCAGCAGTGAGGGACAGGCGAACTACGAGCAGTACTTC.